A selection of T cell receptor beta chains follows, all from one sample in a study of cytomegalovirus exposure and HLA in healthy donors. The table came from immunoSEQ multiplex PCR; TCRdb's copy has only in-frame clones and leaves some out. The sample includes 150,000 to 200,000 clones, approximately 83% seen only once; the top ten take about a tenth. Sequencing used PBMCs. The receptors stem from a man between 18 and 35 years old in good health and CMV-seropositive. Each CDR3 is given with its conserved first and last residue. Each record gives: CDR3 DNA, CDR3 protein, V gene, clone size, J gene, D gene. D genes are given only for firm matches. Size values are once, few and many counts, or a class for expanded clones, and some rows have none.

TGTGCCAGTAGTATAGCCCAGGGACATTACGGCTATGGCTACACCTTC CASSIAQGHYGYGYTF TRBV19 - TRBJ1-2 -
TGTGCCAGCAGCCTGGGGGCCACTTCGAACACCGGGGAGCTGTTTTTT CASSLGATSNTGELFF TRBV9 - TRBJ2-2 -
TGTGCCAGCAGCTTCGGACAGGGCCCCTTCAACTATGGCTACACCTTC CASSFGQGPFNYGYTF TRBV7-9 - TRBJ1-2 TRBD1
TGTGCCAGCAGCCAACTCGGTGGTGATACGCAGTATTTT CASSQLGGDTQYF TRBV14 - TRBJ2-3 -
TGTGCCAGCAGTGTACAATACACTGAAGCTTTCTTT CASSVQYTEAFF TRBV2 - TRBJ1-1 -
TGTGCCAGCACCGGGACAGGGAATTACGAGCAGTACTTC CASTGTGNYEQYF TRBV6-1 few TRBJ2-7 TRBD1
TGTGCCAGCAGCGTAGATGAGGGCTCCTACAATGAGCAGTTCTTC CASSVDEGSYNEQFF TRBV9 - TRBJ2-1 -
TGTGCCAGCAGTCAGGAAAAACTGTTTTTT CASSQEKLFF TRBV4-2 - TRBJ1-4 -
TGTGCCAGCAGTTTCAGGGGGCACGCGAATGGCTACACCTTC CASSFRGHANGYTF TRBV7-8 - TRBJ1-2 TRBD1
TGCGCCAGCAGTGAGTCACCCAAACAGCCAGATACGCAGTATTTT CASSESPKQPDTQYF TRBV10-1 - TRBJ2-3 -
TGCGCCAGCAGCCAAACTAGCGGGGGCCCCACAGATACGCAGTATTTT CASSQTSGGPTDTQYF TRBV4-3 - TRBJ2-3 TRBD2
TGCGCCAATCGGGGGAAATGGCCCCAGGAATTGACTGAAGCTTTCTTT CANRGKWPQELTEAFF TRBV10-1 - TRBJ1-1 -
TGCAGCGGCGTGGGGGGACAGGGGGAAAGTGGCTACACCTTC CSGVGGQGESGYTF TRBV29-1 - TRBJ1-2 TRBD1
TGTGCCAGTAGTGGAACAGGGGGGCTGTATAGCAATCAGCCCCAGCATTTT CASSGTGGLYSNQPQHF TRBV19 - TRBJ1-5 TRBD1
TGTGCCAGCAGCTTGGACAGGAACACTGAAGCTTTCTTT CASSLDRNTEAFF TRBV6-6 - TRBJ1-1 -
TGCGCCAGCAGCTGGACTAGCGGCCAAGAGACCCAGTACTTC CASSWTSGQETQYF TRBV5-1 - TRBJ2-5 TRBD2
TGTGCCAGCACCAGACTAGCGGGAGTCCAAGAGACCCAGTACTTC CASTRLAGVQETQYF TRBV7-2 - TRBJ2-5 TRBD2
TGTGCCAGCAGTTATACACCGAACTATGGCTACACCTTC CASSYTPNYGYTF TRBV6-6 - TRBJ1-2 -
TGTGCCAGCAGTGAAGTCCGGGACATCCGTAGCAATCAGCCCCAGCATTTT CASSEVRDIRSNQPQHF TRBV6-1 - TRBJ1-5 -
TGTGCCAGCAGCTTACGGACTAGCGGGGGGCCAACCGATACGCAGTATTTT CASSLRTSGGPTDTQYF TRBV7-6 - TRBJ2-3 TRBD2
TGCGCCAGCAGCCCGCGGGCAGGGGGGGAGACCCAGTACTTC CASSPRAGGETQYF TRBV5-1 few TRBJ2-5 -
TGTGCCAGCAGCCCCGGGGGGATGGAGACCCAGTACTTC CASSPGGMETQYF TRBV5-4 once TRBJ2-5 TRBD2
TGTGCCAGCAGCGACACAGGGTCCTACGAGCAGTACTTC CASSDTGSYEQYF TRBV5-6 - TRBJ2-7 -
TGTGCCAGTACCATAGCGGGGGGGCAACCCCCCTACAATGAGCAGTTCTTC CASTIAGGQPPYNEQFF TRBV19 - TRBJ2-1 TRBD2
TGCGCCAGCAGCCTAGGAAGGGGGCAGGGAAACACCATATATTTT CASSLGRGQGNTIYF TRBV5-1 - TRBJ1-3 TRBD1
TGTGCCAGCAGCTCCGGACTAGCTTACAATGAGCAGTTCTTC CASSSGLAYNEQFF TRBV7-2 once TRBJ2-1 TRBD2
TGTGCCAGCAGCGTATGGACAGAAAGAATGAACACTGAAGCTTTCTTT CASSVWTERMNTEAFF TRBV5-6 few TRBJ1-1 -
TGTGCCAGCAGTGTGGTTAGCGGGGGGGCCACAGATACGCAGTATTTT CASSVVSGGATDTQYF TRBV2 - TRBJ2-3 TRBD2
TGTGCCAGCAGGCCCGAGACTGGGGCCAACGTCCTGACTTTC CASRPETGANVLTF TRBV6-1 - TRBJ2-6 -
TGTGCCAGTAGTATAGGAGGACAGGGAAACAATGAGCAGTTCTTC CASSIGGQGNNEQFF TRBV19 - TRBJ2-1 TRBD1
TGTGCCAGCAGCTTAGTTTCCCCCGGTTCGGGGAGCACTGAAGCTCTCTTT CASSLVSPGSGSTEALF TRBV7-2 - TRBJ1-1 -